Shown below are 19 T cell receptor beta chains from a single sample sequenced in a study of OX40 agonist ivuxolimab in advanced cancers. Sequencing was performed with immunoSEQ multiplex PCR; in TCRdb, only in-frame clones are kept and a portion is missing. The sample has about 82,000 clones, 65% to 90% seen once; the top ten hold just under 2%. The specimen comprised CD4+ or CD8+ T cells sorted from blood, sampled in a trial of the OX40 agonist ivuxolimab. Source of these receptors: an adult with an advanced solid tumor such as melanoma, head and neck, liver or kidney cancer.

V is TRBV7-8 and J is TRBJ1-3; the D gene is possibly TRBD1 (5 bases). V was trimmed by 0 bases and J by 2 bases, leaving 8 bases between them. The CDR3 length is 15 residues. Germline-derived CDR1 and CDR2 are SGHVS and FQNEAQ. The CDR3 reads CASSLARGTGNTIYF. DNA of the CDR3: TGTGCCAGCAGCTTAGCGCGGGGCACTGGAAACACCATATATTTT.

The V call is TRBV29-1, the J call TRBJ2-7; D possibly uses TRBD1 or TRBD2 (5 bases each). The germline V gene encodes CDR1 SQVTM and CDR2 ANQGSEA. The V gene lost 7 bases and the J gene lost 3 bases, with 10 bases spanning the gap. The CDR3 has 11 residues. The CDR3 DNA sequence: TGCAGCGGGGGGACCTTCTACGAGCAGTACTTC. This codes for CSGGTFYEQYF.

CDR3 in amino acids: CASSLFRAGKNIQYF. As DNA, the CDR3 is TGTGCCAGCAGTTTATTTAGGGCGGGAAAAAACATTCAGTACTTC. V and J are TRBV28 and TRBJ2-4, with a tentative D call TRBD2 (6 bases). CDR1 and CDR2 (germline): MDHEN, SYDVKM. Trimming removed 1 base from V and 4 bases from J, with 11 bases in between. The CDR3 contains 15 residues.

The V and J genes are TRBV5-1 and TRBJ2-2; D may match TRBD1 or TRBD2 (5 bases each). Germline lookup yields CDR1 SGHRS and CDR2 YFSETQ. V lost 1 base to trimming and J lost 7 bases, with 17 bases between them. The CDR3 has 16 amino acids. The chain's CDR3 is CASSLSPDSGLGELFF. CDR3 nucleotide sequence: TGCGCCAGCAGCTTGTCCCCCGATTCGGGGCTCGGGGAGCTGTTTTTT.

In this sample, this clone turned up once. The genes are TRBV5-1 and TRBJ2-2; maybe TRBD2 (8 bases). The germline V gene has CDR1 SGHRS and CDR2 YFSETQ. This CDR3 spans 18 amino acids. Trimming shortened V by 4 bases and J by 5 bases, and 24 bases separated the two germline ends. The CDR3, as DNA: TGCGCCAGCAGCACGGGACAGACGAGCGGGAGTGGTACCGGGGAGCTGTTTTTT. Its translation is CASSTGQTSGSGTGELFF.

The chain is built from TRBV9 and TRBJ2-7, with TRBD2 as a possible D gene (6 bases). Between the trimmed V and J ends, which lost 1 base and 6 bases, there was a span of 11 bases. The CDR3 is 13 amino acids. The V gene's germline CDR1 is SGDLS and CDR2 YYNGEE. The CDR3 loop reads CASSVTFSGEQYF. The DNA for the CDR3 is TGTGCCAGCAGCGTAACATTTAGCGGCGAGCAGTACTTC.

The chain employs TRBV5-4 and TRBJ2-7; 7 nucleotides match TRBD2. Losses at the gene ends were 1 base for V and 4 bases for J; bases not matched to a gene: 14. The CDR3 sequence is 17 residues long. The V gene's germline CDR1 is SGHNT and CDR2 YYREEE (reference sequence). The CDR3: CASSLIVSSGSRYEQYF. As DNA, the CDR3 is TGTGCCAGCAGCTTGATAGTGTCTAGCGGATCCAGGTACGAGCAGTACTTC.

This chain connects TRBV7-9 to TRBJ2-3; TRBD1 might be the D (5 bases). This CDR3 is 15 amino acids long. With 1 base removed from V and 4 bases from J, the gap between germline ends came to 12 bases. CDR1 is SEHNR and CDR2 is FQNEAQ in the germline V gene (reference sequence). CDR3: CASSLDWVGADTQYF. In nucleotides, the CDR3 is TGTGCCAGCAGCTTAGATTGGGTAGGGGCAGATACGCAGTATTTT.

CDR3: CATTGQGTDTQYF. CDR3 nucleotides: TGTGCCACCACGGGACAGGGTACAGATACGCAGTATTTT. This chain connects TRBV15 to TRBJ2-3; 9 nucleotides line up with TRBD1. The germline CDR1 and CDR2 sequences are LNHNV and YYDKDF (reference sequence). CDR3 length: 13 amino acids. With V trimmed by 7 bases and J by 3 bases, 2 bases remained unmatched.

This chain links TRBV7-9 with TRBJ1-3; D remains unclear. The CDR3 runs 13 residues. Germline V lookup: CDR1 SEHNR, CDR2 FQNEAQ (reference sequence). V was trimmed by 3 bases and J by 0 bases, leaving 3 bases between them. The CDR3 loop is CASSLVSGNTIYF. The CDR3 DNA sequence: TGTGCCAGCAGCTTGGTCTCTGGAAACACCATATATTTT. The variable domain in full, with the rest retrieved from reference TRBV7-9 and TRBJ1-3, is DTGVSQNPRHKITKRGQNVTFRCDPISEHNRLYWYRQTLGQGPEFLTYFQNEAQLEKSRLLSDRFSAERPKGSFSTLEIQRTEQGDSAMYLCASSLVSGNTIYFGEGSWLTVV.

The table lists this clone with a few counts. The chain carries TRBV2 and TRBJ1-5; 9 positions agree with TRBD1. There are 15 residues in the CDR3. V dropped 4 bases and J dropped 6; count of bases not matched to a gene: 7. Germline V lookup: CDR1 SNHLY, CDR2 FYNNEI. DNA of the CDR3: TGTGCCAGCAGTGGAATCACAGGGGGCGTTCAGCCCCAGCATTTT. Residues: CASSGITGGVQPQHF.

J is TRBJ2-6 and V is TRBV19; D is possibly TRBD1 (6 bases). The V gene's germline CDR1 is LNHDA and CDR2 SQIVND (reference sequence). Trimming cost V 8 bases and J 0 bases, with 14 bases left between them. The CDR3 length is 16 residues. The CDR3 DNA sequence: TGTGCCAGTTGCCAGGGACAAACCTCTGGGGCCAACGTCCTGACTTTC. Translation: CASCQGQTSGANVLTF.

V is TRBV25-1 and J is TRBJ1-1; no reliable D call. Trimming pared 3 bases from V and 5 bases from J, leaving 10 bases between. The CDR3 consists of 13 residues. CDR1 and CDR2 (germline): MGHDK, SYGVNS. The CDR3 bases are TGTGCCAGCAGTGACGGGCTTGGGACTGAAGCTTTCTTT. Residues: CASSDGLGTEAFF.

This clone came up a few times. The chain combines TRBV19 with TRBJ2-5, with unresolved D. V lost 4 bases and J lost 0, with 9 bases in between. Germline V gives CDR1 LNHDA, CDR2 SQIVND (reference sequence). This CDR3 is 14 amino acids long. CDR3 amino acids: CASSKTTNQETQYF. CDR3 sequence (DNA): TGTGCCAGTAGTAAAACTACTAACCAAGAGACCCAGTACTTC.

The chain has TRBV7-5 and TRBJ2-1. TRBV7-5 has pseudogene status. The CDR3 extends over 12 amino acids. The DNA of the CDR3 is TGTGTCAGAAGCTCAATAGGACATGAGCAGTTCTTC. Its protein product is CVRSSIGHEQFF.

This clone is a singleton in its sample. The chain links TRBV18 to TRBJ2-1; D is unclear. The germline CDR1 and CDR2 sequences are KGHSH and LQKENI. Trimming left V 0 bases short and J 0 bases short, with 15 bases between. CDR3 length equals 18 residues. This chain's CDR3 is CASSPPVKELSSYNEQFF. The CDR3 DNA is TGTGCCAGCTCACCACCTGTGAAGGAATTAAGCTCCTACAATGAGCAGTTCTTC. The full variable domain, with the rest looked up from reference TRBV18 and TRBJ2-1, is NAGVMQNPRHLVRRRGQEARLRCSPMKGHSHVYWYRQLPEEGLKFMVYLQKENIIDESGMPKERFSAEFPKEGPSILRIQQVVRGDSAAYFCASSPPVKELSSYNEQFFGPGTRLTVL.

Here the CDR3 reads CASSQRTLGTDTQYF. CDR3 sequence (DNA): TGCGCCAGCAGCCAACGGACGCTGGGCACAGATACGCAGTATTTT. The chain carries TRBV4-1 and TRBJ2-3; D unclear. CDR3 length: 15 amino acids. Germline V gives CDR1 MGHRA, CDR2 YSYEKL. The germline V and J ends were trimmed by 2 bases and 1 base, with 10 bases remaining between them.

This rearrangement joins TRBV6-5 to TRBJ2-7; 8 nucleotides agree with TRBD2. The J segment lost 1 base and the V segment lost 0 bases, leaving 2 bases of the junction unmatched. Germline CDR1 MNHEY, CDR2 SVGAGI. This CDR3 is 15 amino acids long. The DNA for the CDR3 is TGTGCCAGCAGTTACTCGACTAGCGCGTCCTACGAGCAGTACTTC. It is translated as CASSYSTSASYEQYF.

The chain employs TRBV28 and TRBJ2-7, with 10 bases identical to TRBD2. Germline V CDR1 and CDR2: MDHEN, SYDVKM. The CDR3 consists of 15 residues. Germline trimming cut 6 bases from V and 4 bases from J; bases unmatched to any gene: 9. CDR3 nucleotide sequence: TGTGCCAGCAGCTCGCTAGCGGGAGTATCGTACGAGCAGTACTTC. It yields the protein CASSSLAGVSYEQYF. Combining the CDR3 with reference TRBV28 and TRBJ2-7 gives the whole variable domain DVKVTQSSRYLVKRTGEKVFLECVQDMDHENMFWYRQDPGLGLRLIYFSYDVKMKEKGDIPEGYSVSREKKERFSLILESASTNQTSMYLCASSSLAGVSYEQYFGPGTRLTVT.